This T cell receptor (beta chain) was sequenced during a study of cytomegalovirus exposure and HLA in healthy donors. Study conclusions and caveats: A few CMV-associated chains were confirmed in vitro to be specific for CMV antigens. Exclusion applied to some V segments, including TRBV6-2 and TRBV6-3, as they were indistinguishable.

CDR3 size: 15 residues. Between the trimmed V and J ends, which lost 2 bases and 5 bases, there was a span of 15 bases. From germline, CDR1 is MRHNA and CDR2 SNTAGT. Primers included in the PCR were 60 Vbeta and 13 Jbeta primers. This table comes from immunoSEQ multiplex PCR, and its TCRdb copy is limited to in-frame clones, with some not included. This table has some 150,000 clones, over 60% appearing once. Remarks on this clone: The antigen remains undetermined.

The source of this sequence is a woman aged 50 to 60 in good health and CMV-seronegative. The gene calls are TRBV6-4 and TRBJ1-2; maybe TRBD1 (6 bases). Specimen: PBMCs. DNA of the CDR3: TGTGCCAGCAGTGACATTGCGGGGGCAGGGTATGGCTACACCTTC. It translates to CASSDIAGAGYGYTF.